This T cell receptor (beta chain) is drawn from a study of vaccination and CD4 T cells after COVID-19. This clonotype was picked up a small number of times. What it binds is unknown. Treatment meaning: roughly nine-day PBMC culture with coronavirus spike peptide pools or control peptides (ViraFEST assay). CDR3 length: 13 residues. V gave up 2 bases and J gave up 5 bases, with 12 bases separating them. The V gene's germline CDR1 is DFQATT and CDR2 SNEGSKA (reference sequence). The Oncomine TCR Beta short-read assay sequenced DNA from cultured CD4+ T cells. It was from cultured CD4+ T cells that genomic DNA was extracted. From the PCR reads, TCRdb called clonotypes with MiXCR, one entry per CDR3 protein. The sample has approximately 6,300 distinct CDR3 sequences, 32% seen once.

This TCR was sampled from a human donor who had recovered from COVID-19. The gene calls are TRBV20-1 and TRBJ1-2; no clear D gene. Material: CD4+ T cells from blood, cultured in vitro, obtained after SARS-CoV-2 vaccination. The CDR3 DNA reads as TGCAGTGCTAGAACTTTAGGTCCTTATGGCTACACCTTC. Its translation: CSARTLGPYGYTF.